These 14 T cell receptor beta chains were sequenced from one sample in a study of blood T cell repertoires in COVID-19. The data were produced by immunoSEQ multiplex PCR, yet TCRdb's version contains in-frame clones alone and is incomplete. The sample records 150,000 to 200,000 clones, roughly 88% being singletons. Input material: PBMCs or T cells enriched from blood (not recorded which). These receptors were obtained from a woman aged 55-70 years who had recovered from COVID-19.

This chain uses TRBV6-5 with TRBJ2-7; 12 nucleotides agree with TRBD2. V trimming: 5 bases; J trimming: 7 bases; junction bases outside the gene matches: 9. The CDR3 contains 15 residues. Per germline, CDR1 MNHEY and CDR2 SVGAGI. For the CDR3, the DNA is TGTGCCAGCAGTCACCCCCGGACTAGCGGGGCAGAGCAGTACTTC. Translated, it gives CASSHPRTSGAEQYF.

This clone was seen more than once but under ten times. The V call is TRBV7-2, the J call TRBJ2-3; D unclear. The length of the CDR3 is 15 residues. Germline V lookup: CDR1 SGHTA, CDR2 FQGNSA. Trimming shortened V by 5 bases and J by 0 bases, and 12 bases separated the two germline ends. CDR3: CASSPHQISTDTQYF. The CDR3 region has the DNA TGTGCCAGCAGCCCCCATCAAATTAGCACAGATACGCAGTATTTT.

The sample holds one count of this clone. V and J are TRBV7-9 and TRBJ2-5, with a tentative D call TRBD1 (5 bases). Deletions cut 4 bases from V and 3 bases from J, with 6 bases between. The germline V gene encodes CDR1 SEHNR and CDR2 FQNEAQ (reference sequence). The CDR3 has 12 amino acids. CDR3 sequence (DNA): TGTGCCAGCAGCTGGGGCGAAGAGACCCAGTACTTC. Encoded protein: CASSWGEETQYF.

This chain joins TRBV15 and TRBJ2-3, with D hard to call. Deletions cut 2 bases from V and 0 bases from J, with 3 bases between. From germline, CDR1 is LNHNV and CDR2 YYDKDF (reference sequence). The CDR3 has 13 residues. The chain's CDR3 is CATSRTSTDTQYF. The CDR3, as DNA: TGTGCCACCAGCAGAACTAGCACAGATACGCAGTATTTT.

The genes are TRBV2 and TRBJ1-1; D remains unclear. Germline V gene data show CDR1 as SNHLY and CDR2 as FYNNEI. Trimming pared 4 bases from V and 0 bases from J, leaving 6 bases between. CDR3 length equals 13 residues. CDR3 DNA: TGTGCCAGCAGTGTCTATGTGAACACTGAAGCTTTCTTT. Translating gives CASSVYVNTEAFF.

With respect to this clone: The sample has other DNA sequences that encode this CDR3 too. The chain couples TRBV12-3 or TRBV12-4 to TRBJ2-2; D unclear. This CDR3 spans 12 amino acids. The ends were cut back, 6 bases at V and 3 bases at J, with 5 bases in the middle. This CDR3 is CASSPDTGELFF. CDR3 coding DNA: TGTGCCAGCAGCCCGGACACCGGGGAGCTGTTTTTT.

V usage is TRBV3-1 (or the pseudogene TRBV3-2) and J usage is TRBJ1-6; D not resolved. This CDR3 region has 13 residues. The V gene's germline CDR1 is LGHDT and CDR2 YNNKEL (reference sequence). Trimming removed 0 bases at V and 8 bases at J, with 5 bases between. CDR3 residues: CASSQESHSPLHF. The CDR3, as DNA: TGTGCCAGCAGCCAAGAGAGTCATTCACCCCTCCACTTT.

This clone was seen a few times. V gene TRBV11-2 combines with J gene TRBJ1-4; tentative D call: TRBD1 (5 bases). The V and J ends lost 5 bases and 8 bases respectively, with 21 bases between them. The CDR3 is made up of 16 amino acids. Germline V gene sequence: CDR1 SGHAT, CDR2 FQNNGV. Here the CDR3 DNA reads TGTGCCAGCAGCCCCCTACCAAGGACAACCTCCGAAAAACTGTTTTTT. It translates to CASSPLPRTTSEKLFF.

The chain links TRBV28 to TRBJ2-7; D is possibly TRBD1 (5 bases). Germline V gives CDR1 MDHEN, CDR2 SYDVKM. This CDR3 is 13 amino acids long. Trimming removed 2 bases at V and 5 bases at J, with 10 bases between. The CDR3 region is CASSLQGADEQYF. CDR3 nucleotide sequence: TGTGCCAGCAGTTTACAGGGTGCCGACGAGCAGTACTTC.

This clone was counted between two and nine times. The rearrangement joins TRBV7-2 to TRBJ1-4, with D possibly TRBD1 on 6 matching bases. The germline V gene encodes CDR1 SGHTA and CDR2 FQGNSA. The CDR3 spans 14 residues. V gave up 4 bases and J gave up 4 bases, with 10 bases separating them. CDR3 residues: CASSSGAINEKLFF. Written as DNA, the CDR3 is TGTGCCAGCAGCTCAGGGGCCATTAATGAAAAACTGTTTTTT.

This clone has just one count. CDR3 sequence: CASRTGRGTEAFF. CDR3 bases: TGTGCCAGCCGAACGGGGCGGGGCACTGAAGCTTTCTTT. This chain joins TRBV7-9 and TRBJ1-1; D possibly corresponds to TRBD1 (5 bases). This CDR3 has 13 amino acids. CDR1 is SEHNR and CDR2 is FQNEAQ in the germline V gene (reference sequence). Trimming removed 8 bases at V and 4 bases at J, with 14 bases between.

V usage is TRBV2 and J usage is TRBJ2-6; D is undetermined. Germline V gene lookup returns CDR1 SNHLY and CDR2 FYNNEI. The V end was cut by 4 bases, the J end by 2 bases, with 6 bases between. The CDR3 is 14 amino acids. The CDR3 protein is CASSGRTGANVLTF. As DNA, the CDR3 is TGTGCCAGCAGTGGGAGAACTGGGGCCAACGTCCTGACTTTC.

This clone was found a few times. V is TRBV5-1 and J is TRBJ1-1, with 11 bases matching TRBD1. V trimming: 4 bases; J trimming: 7 bases; junction bases outside the gene matches: 6. This CDR3 region has 14 residues. Germline CDR1 SGHRS, CDR2 YFSETQ. CDR3 amino acids: CASSMGTGGGEAFF. The CDR3 DNA follows: TGCGCCAGCAGCATGGGGACAGGGGGAGGTGAAGCTTTCTTT.

This clone was seen a handful of times. The chain couples TRBV7-9 to TRBJ2-3, with 10 bases matching TRBD2. The CDR3 is 17 amino acids. Losses at the gene ends were 2 bases for V and 7 bases for J; bases not matched to a gene: 12. The germline gives CDR1 SEHNR, CDR2 FQNEAQ (reference sequence). CDR3: CASSLRESGGAPHTQYF. The CDR3 DNA reads as TGTGCCAGCAGCTTAAGGGAGAGCGGGGGGGCCCCGCATACGCAGTATTTT.